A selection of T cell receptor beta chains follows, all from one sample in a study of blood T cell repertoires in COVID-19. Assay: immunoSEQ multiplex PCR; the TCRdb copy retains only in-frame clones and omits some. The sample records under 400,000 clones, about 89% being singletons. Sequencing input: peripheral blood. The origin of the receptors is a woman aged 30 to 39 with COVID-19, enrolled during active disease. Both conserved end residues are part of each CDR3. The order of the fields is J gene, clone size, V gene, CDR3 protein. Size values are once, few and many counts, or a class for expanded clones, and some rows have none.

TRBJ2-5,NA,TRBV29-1,CSVAAGTGAETQYF
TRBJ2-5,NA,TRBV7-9,CASSQYSGSDQETQYF
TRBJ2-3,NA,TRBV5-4,CASSLDSGASTDTQYF
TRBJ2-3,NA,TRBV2,CASRSGLSTDTQYF
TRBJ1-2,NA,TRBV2,CASSEDFVYGYTF
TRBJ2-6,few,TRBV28,CASTSGANVLTF
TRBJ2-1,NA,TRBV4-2,CASSQTSGRGYEQFF
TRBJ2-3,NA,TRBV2,CASSASGRAHTQYF
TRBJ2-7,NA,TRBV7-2,CASSSSGRGNEQYF
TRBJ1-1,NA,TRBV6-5,CASSPGDMNTEAFF
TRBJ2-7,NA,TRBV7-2,CASRLTSGSTEQYF
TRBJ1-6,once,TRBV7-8,CASGPGTGYSPLHF
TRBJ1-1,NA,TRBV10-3,CAISTRDSFDTEAFF
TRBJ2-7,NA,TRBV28,CASNLRDRVYEQYF
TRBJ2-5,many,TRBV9,CASSAEETSGSETQYF
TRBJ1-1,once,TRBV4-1,CASSQWTTQGNTEAFF
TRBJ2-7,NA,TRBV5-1,CASSLDGNEQYF
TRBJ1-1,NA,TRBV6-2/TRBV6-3,CASSPDRALNTEAFF
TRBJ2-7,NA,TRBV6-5,CASSYSMDRTDEQYF
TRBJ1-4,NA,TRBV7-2,CASSSDRGNNEKLFF
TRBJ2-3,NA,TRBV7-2,CASGGLASTDTQYF
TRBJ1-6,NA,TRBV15,CATSESPSSYNSPLHF
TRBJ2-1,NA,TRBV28,CASTVGGAGSYNEQFF
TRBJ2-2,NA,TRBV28,CASSFPDRRTGELFF
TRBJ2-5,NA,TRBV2,CASSEGGGRETQYF
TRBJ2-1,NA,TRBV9,CASSVGAGVYEQFF
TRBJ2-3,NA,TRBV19,CASSRGRATPTQYF
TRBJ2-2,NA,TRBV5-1,CASSFPGQGANGELFF
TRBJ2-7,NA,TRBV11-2,CASSLDSNTYEQYF